This TCR beta chain derives from a study of T-cell memory formation after mild COVID-19 (dated by TCRdb to the early 2020s). Describing the broader study: Most TCR sequence clusters were specific to one of the two donors. In a couple of donors, T-cell clones that expanded and contracted after mild COVID-19 were tracked by sequencing TCRalpha and TCRbeta repertoires over time. Two young, previously healthy adult volunteers, one female and one male, were included in the cohort. On the study overall, not on this receptor specifically: Clones contracting from day 15 to 85 had balanced CD4/CD8 phenotypes, while a second wave expanding from day 15 to 37 was biased towards CD4+. The study covered only a couple of mild cases, and larger cohorts including severe cases with pre-infection samples were considered necessary. Contracting CD4+ clones turned up mainly in the CM and EM memory subsets, whereas EMRA was where CD8+ clones were enriched. SARS-CoV-2 specificity was not confirmed for the second-wave clones peaking on day 37. The detection of some responding clones in pre-infection memory suggests that pre-existing cross-reactive memory T cells joined the SARS-CoV-2 response.

Ficoll-Paque density gradient centrifugation was used to isolate PBMCs. This clonotype was picked up many times. Its antigen is not yet known. Per-base qualities were not stored, and no clone one base away is much larger. The data were produced on an Illumina NovaSeq 6000. cDNA libraries for TCRalpha and TCRbeta were prepared by 5'RACE using constant-segment primers, with sample barcodes and unique molecular identifiers added. Trizol reagent was used to extract RNA from every sample. Amplification of the libraries took two PCR steps, and the second step added a second sample barcode plus Illumina TruSeq adapters. Libraries were sequenced on an Illumina NovaSeq with 2 x 150 bp paired-end reads. On the authors' methods: Reads were demultiplexed and collapsed into UMI-guided consensus sequences with migec v1.2.7. Using mixcr v2.1.11, UMI consensuses were aligned to TRA and TRB V and J templates and then assembled into clonotypes. Expanded or contracted clonotypes were those called significant by both edgeR and NoisET, with noise models trained on biological replicates. For edgeR calls, the cutoffs were a false discovery rate-adjusted p below 0.01 and a log2 fold-change threshold of 1. PCA with hierarchical clustering of max-normalized trajectories of the 1000 most abundant clonotypes was used as exploratory dynamics analysis. Separately sequenced CD4+ and CD8+ repertoires were used to assign the CD4 or CD8 phenotype of responding clones. Through fastp at Q25 and MiXCR, TCRdb rebuilt clones from the public reads, retaining in-frame beta chains. Rows merge per CDR3 protein into single entries with the most common DNA and genes. TCRdb's processing, not the study's, gives the V and J calls here. This sample is represented by 300,000 to 350,000 distinct CDR3 sequences; roughly 13% of them were singletons. The ten largest make up roughly 20% of the sample.

What was sequenced was PBMCs or a T cell subset sorted from them (not recorded which). This TCR came from a man between 18 and 29 years old who had mild COVID-19 (a few samples of this study predate the infection). The sample titles of this study are shuffled in the database, so cell type and time point are left out; the donor was told from shared clones.

The nucleotides are TGCGCCAGCAGCGAGACAGGGGGCACTGAAGCTTTCTTT. Its translation reads: CASSETGGTEAFF. This sequence uses TRBV5-1 and TRBJ1-1, with 9 central nucleotides matching TRBD1. From its cysteine to its phenylalanine, the CDR3 spans 13 amino acids. The kept DNA is CDR3 alone, 39 bases in frame from the first base. Per the germline V gene, SGHRS is the CDR1 and YFSETQ is the CDR2. V and J are trimmed by 4 bases and 4 bases, and the gene matches miss 2 bases of the junction.